This T cell receptor beta chain was identified in a study of blood T cell repertoires in COVID-19. Across the study: PBMCs, B-cell-depleted T cells, or T cells were the source of the cDNA or gDNA that made up the material.

Data came from immunoSEQ multiplex PCR; TCRdb stores just in-frame clones and leaves some out. The sample yields more than 95,000 clones, about 81% seen once. The V gene's germline CDR1 is SGDLS and CDR2 YYNGEE. The CDR3 is made up of 11 amino acids. The ends were cut back, 4 bases at V and 6 bases at J, with 7 bases in the middle. The clonotype was recovered from a man aged 55-75 years with acute or convalescent COVID-19. Material for sequencing was peripheral blood. The chain is built from TRBV9 and TRBJ1-2; D is uncertain. The CDR3, as DNA: TGTGCCAGCAGCCCGGTGGATGGCTACACCTTC. Protein sequence: CASSPVDGYTF. Using reference TRBV9 and TRBJ1-2 for the parts outside the CDR3, the full variable domain is DSGVTQTPKHLITATGQRVTLRCSPRSGDLSVYWYQQSLDQGLQFLIQYYNGEERAKGNILERFSAQQFPDLHSELNLSSLELGDSALYFCASSPVDGYTFGSGTRLTVV.